This T cell receptor beta chain was identified in a study of blood T cell repertoires in COVID-19. This clone was picked up one time. J gave up 3 bases and V 11 bases, and 10 bases lay outside the gene matches. The CDR3 extends over 13 amino acids. Germline lookup yields CDR1 MNHEY and CDR2 SVGAGI. Sequencing was performed with immunoSEQ multiplex PCR; in TCRdb, only in-frame clones are kept and a portion is missing. Among 40,000 or so clones, about 92% were seen once, and the ten largest hold 12%. The V gene is TRBV6-5, the J gene TRBJ2-7; 7 bases match TRBD1. The origin of this receptor is a human donor in a cohort sampled during active COVID-19. Sequencing used peripheral blood. The CDR3 is CAVTSGTDYEQYF. DNA of the CDR3: TGTGCCGTAACCTCCGGGACAGACTACGAGCAGTACTTC.